This paragraph covers one T cell receptor beta chain sequence. Which antigen it targets is not known. No base qualities exist here, and no much larger clone lies one base off it. The data were obtained in a study of T-cell reconstitution after alpha-beta-depleted transplantation in children (TCRdb year 2016). About the study as a whole: T-cell immune reconstitution after TCRalphabeta/CD19-depleted allogeneic hematopoietic cell transplantation in children was quantitatively tracked in the study by means of TCR repertoire profiling.

Library preparation was by PCR. The data were produced on an Illumina HiSeq 2500. TCR libraries were prepared with molecular barcoding, using unique molecular identifiers to normalize TCRbeta repertoire quantification. Starting from the raw public reads, TCRdb applied fastp trimming at Q25, assembled clones with MiXCR and retained in-frame beta chains. All rows with the same CDR3 protein become a single entry with the most common DNA and genes. The sample table records approximately 800,000 distinct CDR3 sequences; roughly 16% of these occur just once. The ten largest clones take up around 4.5% of the sample. Reading from cysteine to phenylalanine, the CDR3 counts 22 amino acids. Kept here is only the CDR3 DNA, which spans 66 bases and is read in frame from base 1. Here V drops 3 bases and J drops 7 bases, and the junction holds 29 bases not matched to any gene. The treatment or condition label on this specimen signifies: allogeneic hematopoietic cell transplantation with graft depleted of TCRalphabeta T cells and CD19 B cells. The transplant recipients were children given TCRalphabeta/CD19-depleted allogeneic hematopoietic cell grafts.

The paper's findings and limits, for the study overall: The high TCRbeta diversity at day 60 in some patients was ascribed to recipient T cells and intrathymic progenitors that had survived conditioning. Apparently early alphabetaT-cell count recovery about two months after transplant reportedly relied on only several hundred rapidly expanded clones derived from non-depleted graft cells. Hyperexpanded clone frequencies declined over subsequent months; after one year, T-cell counts and TCRbeta diversity were mostly attributed to newly produced T cells.

Here the sequenced sample was PBMCs, mostly from graft donor cells, taken 360 days after TCRalphabeta/CD19-depleted stem cell transplant. The rearranged chain carries TRBV12-3 or TRBV12-4 and TRBJ1-4, with 7 central nucleotides matching TRBD1. This TCR was sampled from a male patient younger than 18 who had a stem cell transplant for acute lymphoblastic leukemia, so the T cells may come from the graft donor. The encoded CDR3 is CASSFPSLDEGLTRGRSEKLFF. Read as DNA, the sequence is TGTGCCAGCAGTTTCCCCTCGCTCGACGAGGGACTTACAAGGGGGCGGAGTGAAAAACTGTTTTTT.